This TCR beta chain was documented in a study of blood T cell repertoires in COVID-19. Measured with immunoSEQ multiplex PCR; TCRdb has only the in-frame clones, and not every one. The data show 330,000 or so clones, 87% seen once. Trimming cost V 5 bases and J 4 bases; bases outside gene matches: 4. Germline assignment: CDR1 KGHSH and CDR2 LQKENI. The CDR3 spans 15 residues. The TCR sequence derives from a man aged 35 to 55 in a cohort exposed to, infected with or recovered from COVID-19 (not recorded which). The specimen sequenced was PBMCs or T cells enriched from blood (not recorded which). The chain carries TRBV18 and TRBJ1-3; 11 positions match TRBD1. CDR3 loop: CASSTDRGPGNTIYF. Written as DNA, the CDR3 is TGTGCCAGCTCAACGGACAGGGGGCCAGGAAACACCATATATTTT.